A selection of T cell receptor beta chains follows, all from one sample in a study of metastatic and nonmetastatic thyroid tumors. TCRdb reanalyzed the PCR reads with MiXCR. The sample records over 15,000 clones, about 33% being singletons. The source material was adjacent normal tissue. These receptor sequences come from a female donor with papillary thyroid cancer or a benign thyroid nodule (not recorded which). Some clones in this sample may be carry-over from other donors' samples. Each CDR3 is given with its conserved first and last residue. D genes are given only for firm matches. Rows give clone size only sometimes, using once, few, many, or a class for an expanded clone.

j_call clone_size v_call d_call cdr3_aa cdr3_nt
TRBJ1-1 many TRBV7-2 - CASSRQEDTEAFF TGTGCCAGCAGCCGACAGGAGGACACTGAAGCTTTCTTT
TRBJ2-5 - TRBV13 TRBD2 CASSGSGTSGSGETQYF TGTGCCAGCAGCGGTTCCGGGACTAGCGGGAGCGGTGAGACCCAGTACTTC
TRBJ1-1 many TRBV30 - CAWSVSPLTHAEAFF TGTGCCTGGAGTGTATCCCCTCTGACTCACGCTGAAGCTTTCTTT
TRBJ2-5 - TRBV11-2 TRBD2 CASSSLAGPETQYF TGTGCCAGCAGCTCCTTAGCGGGACCAGAGACCCAGTACTTC
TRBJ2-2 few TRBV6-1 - CASSEGWGTGELFF TGTGCCAGCAGTGAAGGATGGGGAACCGGGGAGCTGTTTTTT
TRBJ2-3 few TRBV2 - CASTGTDTQYF TGTGCCAGCACTGGGACAGATACGCAGTATTTT
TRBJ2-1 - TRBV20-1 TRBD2 CSALLAGGHEQFF TGCAGTGCTCTACTAGCGGGGGGGCATGAGCAGTTCTTC
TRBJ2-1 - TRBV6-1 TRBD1 CASSRDRGDNEQFF TGTGCCAGCTCAAGGGACAGGGGAGACAATGAGCAGTTCTTC
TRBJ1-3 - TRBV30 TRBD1 CAWSAGQGLSGNTIYF TGTGCCTGGAGTGCAGGACAGGGGCTCTCTGGAAACACCATATATTTT
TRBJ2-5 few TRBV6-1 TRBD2 CATRGLAMGTQYF TGTGCCACAAGGGGACTAGCGATGGGGACCCAGTACTTC
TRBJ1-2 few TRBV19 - CASSPGLRGYTF TGTGCCAGTAGTCCGGGACTTCGGGGCTACACCTTC
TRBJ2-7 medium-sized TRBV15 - CATSRVDTYEQYF TGTGCCACCAGCAGAGTTGACACCTACGAGCAGTACTTC
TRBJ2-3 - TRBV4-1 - CASSQDGLRGTDTDTQYF TGCGCCAGCAGCCAAGATGGGTTAAGGGGGACGGACACAGATACGCAGTATTTT
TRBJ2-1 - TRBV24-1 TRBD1 CATSAATGSSNEQFF TGTGCCACTAGTGCCGCGACAGGGTCATCCAATGAGCAGTTCTTC
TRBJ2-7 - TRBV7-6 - CASSQDSGGLFEQYF TGTGCCAGCAGCCAAGACTCCGGGGGGCTTTTCGAGCAGTACTTC
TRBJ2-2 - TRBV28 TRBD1 CASSSDRGSPGELFF TGTGCCAGCAGTTCGGACAGGGGATCGCCCGGGGAGCTGTTTTTT